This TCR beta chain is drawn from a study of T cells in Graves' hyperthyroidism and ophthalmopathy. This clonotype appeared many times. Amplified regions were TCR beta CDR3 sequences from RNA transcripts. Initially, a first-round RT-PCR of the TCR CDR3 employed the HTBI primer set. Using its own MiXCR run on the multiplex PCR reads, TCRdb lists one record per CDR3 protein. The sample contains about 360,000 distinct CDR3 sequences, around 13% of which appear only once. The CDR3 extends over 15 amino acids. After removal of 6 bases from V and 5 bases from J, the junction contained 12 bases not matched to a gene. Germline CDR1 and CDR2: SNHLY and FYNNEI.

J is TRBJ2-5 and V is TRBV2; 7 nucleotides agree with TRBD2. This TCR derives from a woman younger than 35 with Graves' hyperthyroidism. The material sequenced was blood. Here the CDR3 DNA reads TGTGCCAGCAGCGGCATTAAGGGAGGGCCCGAGACCCAGTACTTC. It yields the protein CASSGIKGGPETQYF.